The entry below describes one T cell receptor (beta chain). Germline loops: CDR1 MNHNS, CDR2 SASEGT. The CDR3 has 13 residues. With 1 base removed from V and 4 bases from J, the gap between germline ends came to 7 bases. This sample is drawn from a study of blood T cell repertoires in COVID-19. Across the study: Italy, Spain and the United States were the sources of the convalescent and acute COVID-19 samples.

Cohorts were based on clinical histories the participants reported. Donors in Cohort 3 counted as recovered after two negative PCRs, clearance, or symptom resolution. Study processing details: Reference gene primer amplification gave estimated nucleated cell counts. The method was immunoSEQ multiplex PCR; TCRdb's version includes in-frame clones alone and lacks a portion of them. V and J calls and clone size follow that table, whereas D and trimming were derived from the DNA. The sample records some 460,000 clones, about 90% being singletons. The source of this sequence is a woman under 30 who had recovered from COVID-19. Material: PBMCs or T cells enriched from blood (not recorded which). The chain recombines TRBV6-1 with TRBJ1-2; D gene unclear. Here the CDR3 DNA reads TGTGCCAGCAGTGAAGACCCGGGCTATGGCTACACCTTC. It yields the protein CASSEDPGYGYTF.